A single T cell receptor (beta chain) is shown here with its context. Its antigen is undetermined. This entry belongs to a study of T-cell memory formation after mild COVID-19. Overall study findings and caveats: Pre-infection memory harbored some responding clones, suggesting cross-reactive memory joined. Most CD4+ clones that shrank were in CM and EM, while CD8+ ones turned up in EMRA. CD4+ bias marked clones expanding day 15 to 37, unlike balanced contracting clones.

Germline V gives CDR1 MNHNY, CDR2 SVGAGI (reference sequence). This CDR3 has 13 residues. Deletions cut 1 base from V and 2 bases from J, with 5 bases between. 5'RACE primed from the constant segment yielded TCR alpha and TCR beta cDNA libraries bearing sample barcodes and UMIs. TCRdb redid the calling of the 5' RACE reads with MiXCR, one entry per CDR3 protein. The data show roughly 340,000 distinct CDR3 sequences, roughly 20% seen once. The J gene is TRBJ1-1, the V gene TRBV6-6; the D is unclear. The sample consisted of PBMCs or a T cell subset sorted from them (not recorded which). The sequence came from a man aged 18 to 29 who had mild COVID-19 (a few samples of this study predate the infection). Cell type and time point are not known. The CDR3 sequence is CASSYFINTEAFF. The DNA for the CDR3 is TGTGCCAGCAGTTACTTTATCAACACTGAAGCTTTCTTT.